The rows below give T cell receptor beta chains drawn from one sample of a study of blood T cell repertoires in COVID-19. TCRdb's table, derived via immunoSEQ multiplex PCR, lists solely in-frame clones and lacks some. Of some 150,000 clones in the sample, about 86% were seen once. Sample: peripheral blood. The receptor set was obtained from an elderly woman in a cohort sampled during active or convalescent COVID-19. The CDR3 runs from the conserved cysteine through the conserved F or W. Fields, in order: J gene, V gene, D gene, clone size, CDR3 protein, CDR3 DNA. The D gene is left open where the match is weak. Size is omitted from some rows. Given values are once, few, many or a class for expanded clones.

j_call: TRBJ2-3; v_call: TRBV25-1; d_call: TRBD2; clone_size: NA; cdr3_aa: CASSGSGGYTDTQYF; cdr3_nt: TGTGCCAGCAGTGGTAGCGGGGGATACACAGATACGCAGTATTTT
j_call: TRBJ1-1; v_call: TRBV11-2; d_call: NA; clone_size: NA; cdr3_aa: CASSRQSNTEAFF; cdr3_nt: TGTGCCAGCAGCCGACAGTCGAACACTGAAGCTTTCTTT
j_call: TRBJ1-4; v_call: TRBV27; d_call: TRBD1; clone_size: NA; cdr3_aa: CASRKQGAGEKLFF; cdr3_nt: TGTGCCAGCAGGAAACAGGGGGCAGGTGAAAAACTGTTTTTT
j_call: TRBJ2-1; v_call: TRBV5-1; d_call: TRBD2; clone_size: NA; cdr3_aa: CASSPGYGGGISYNEQFF; cdr3_nt: TGCGCCAGCAGCCCTGGCTACGGCGGGGGGATTTCCTACAATGAGCAGTTCTTC
j_call: TRBJ2-3; v_call: TRBV7-9; d_call: NA; clone_size: NA; cdr3_aa: CASSLLRQANKPTDTQYF; cdr3_nt: TGTGCCAGCAGCTTACTGAGACAGGCAAATAAGCCGACAGATACGCAGTATTTT
j_call: TRBJ1-6; v_call: TRBV7-2; d_call: NA; clone_size: NA; cdr3_aa: CASAGDYNSPLHF; cdr3_nt: TGTGCCAGCGCAGGGGACTATAATTCACCCCTCCACTTT
j_call: TRBJ2-1; v_call: TRBV4-3; d_call: NA; clone_size: NA; cdr3_aa: CASSQDEAFYNEQFF; cdr3_nt: TGCGCCAGCAGCCAAGATGAGGCGTTCTACAATGAGCAGTTCTTC
j_call: TRBJ2-7; v_call: TRBV10-1; d_call: NA; clone_size: NA; cdr3_aa: CASSRTGNSYEQYF; cdr3_nt: TGCGCCAGCAGTCGTACAGGAAACTCCTACGAGCAGTACTTC
j_call: TRBJ2-7; v_call: TRBV28; d_call: TRBD1; clone_size: NA; cdr3_aa: CASRVGQSYEQYF; cdr3_nt: TGTGCCAGCAGGGTGGGACAGAGCTACGAGCAGTACTTC
j_call: TRBJ1-4; v_call: TRBV4-1; d_call: TRBD1; clone_size: NA; cdr3_aa: CASSQDLGRITGDGEKLFF; cdr3_nt: TGCGCCAGCAGCCAAGATCTCGGCCGAATAACAGGGGATGGTGAAAAACTGTTTTTT
j_call: TRBJ2-2; v_call: TRBV9; d_call: TRBD1; clone_size: NA; cdr3_aa: CASSLDRGLDTGELFF; cdr3_nt: TGTGCCAGCAGCTTAGACAGGGGATTGGACACCGGGGAGCTGTTTTTT
j_call: TRBJ2-1; v_call: TRBV6-5; d_call: NA; clone_size: NA; cdr3_aa: CASGRLGLLNEQFF; cdr3_nt: TGTGCCAGCGGCAGATTGGGCCTCTTGAATGAGCAGTTCTTC
j_call: TRBJ2-3; v_call: TRBV2; d_call: NA; clone_size: NA; cdr3_aa: CASSVGTVDTQYF; cdr3_nt: TGTGCCAGCAGTGTGGGGACTGTAGATACGCAGTATTTT
j_call: TRBJ2-1; v_call: TRBV9; d_call: NA; clone_size: NA; cdr3_aa: CASSPSPRDFSVF; cdr3_nt: TGTGCCAGCAGCCCATCTCCACGGGACTTCTCTGTCTTC
j_call: TRBJ2-7; v_call: TRBV30; d_call: TRBD1; clone_size: NA; cdr3_aa: CAWSPPLSGGYEQYF; cdr3_nt: TGTGCCTGGAGTCCCCCCCTCTCAGGGGGCTACGAGCAGTACTTC
j_call: TRBJ2-1; v_call: TRBV24-1; d_call: NA; clone_size: NA; cdr3_aa: CATSDDAGLFSYNEQFF; cdr3_nt: TGTGCCACCAGTGACGATGCAGGGCTTTTTTCCTACAATGAGCAGTTCTTC
j_call: TRBJ1-6; v_call: TRBV5-1; d_call: NA; clone_size: few; cdr3_aa: CASSAGALDSPLHF; cdr3_nt: TGCGCCAGCAGCGCGGGGGCTTTAGATTCACCCCTCCACTTT
j_call: TRBJ2-1; v_call: TRBV3-1/TRBV3-2; d_call: TRBD2; clone_size: NA; cdr3_aa: CATSSRTGTSGGDEQFF; cdr3_nt: TGTGCCACCTCCTCAAGGACCGGGACTAGCGGGGGCGATGAGCAGTTCTTC
j_call: TRBJ1-1; v_call: TRBV9; d_call: TRBD1; clone_size: once; cdr3_aa: CASSPRTGPEAFF; cdr3_nt: TGTGCCAGCAGCCCGCGGACAGGGCCTGAAGCTTTCTTT
j_call: TRBJ2-4; v_call: TRBV6-2/TRBV6-3; d_call: TRBD1; clone_size: once; cdr3_aa: CASSSGGIGKNIQYF; cdr3_nt: TGTGCCAGCAGTTCAGGGGGTATAGGCAAAAACATTCAGTACTTC
j_call: TRBJ2-2; v_call: TRBV6-5; d_call: NA; clone_size: NA; cdr3_aa: CASSILAANTGELFF; cdr3_nt: TGTGCCAGCAGTATTCTAGCAGCGAACACCGGGGAGCTGTTTTTT
j_call: TRBJ2-3; v_call: TRBV10-3; d_call: NA; clone_size: NA; cdr3_aa: CAISLDSPERDTQYF; cdr3_nt: TGTGCCATCAGCCTGGACAGCCCGGAGAGAGATACGCAGTATTTT
j_call: TRBJ2-7; v_call: TRBV9; d_call: TRBD2; clone_size: NA; cdr3_aa: CASSPSSSGLTYEQYF; cdr3_nt: TGTGCCAGCAGCCCCTCTTCTAGCGGACTAACCTACGAGCAGTACTTC
j_call: TRBJ2-1; v_call: TRBV5-4; d_call: TRBD2; clone_size: NA; cdr3_aa: CASSPGGAGGSYNEQFF; cdr3_nt: TGTGCCAGCAGCCCAGGAGGTGCGGGGGGCTCCTACAATGAGCAGTTCTTC
j_call: TRBJ2-5; v_call: TRBV29-1; d_call: NA; clone_size: NA; cdr3_aa: CSVGPQETQYF; cdr3_nt: TGCAGCGTGGGGCCCCAAGAGACCCAGTACTTC
j_call: TRBJ2-2; v_call: TRBV6-1; d_call: NA; clone_size: NA; cdr3_aa: CASSESQGPTGELFF; cdr3_nt: TGTGCCAGCAGTGAATCCCAGGGGCCCACCGGGGAGCTGTTTTTT
j_call: TRBJ2-1; v_call: TRBV23-1; d_call: TRBD1; clone_size: NA; cdr3_aa: CASSEQKGQESGDSYNEQFF; cdr3_nt: TGCGCCAGCAGCGAGCAGAAGGGACAGGAAAGTGGCGACTCCTACAATGAGCAGTTCTTC
j_call: TRBJ2-5; v_call: TRBV19; d_call: TRBD2; clone_size: NA; cdr3_aa: CATDSGGAGTQYF; cdr3_nt: TGTGCCACCGATTCGGGGGGGGCCGGGACCCAGTACTTC
j_call: TRBJ1-6; v_call: TRBV20-1; d_call: TRBD1; clone_size: NA; cdr3_aa: CSASSGQGYSPLHF; cdr3_nt: TGCAGTGCTAGTTCGGGACAGGGCTATTCACCCCTCCACTTT
j_call: TRBJ1-1; v_call: TRBV10-3; d_call: NA; clone_size: NA; cdr3_aa: CAISVAGNRMNTEAFF; cdr3_nt: TGTGCCATCAGTGTGGCAGGGAACCGGATGAACACTGAAGCTTTCTTT
j_call: TRBJ1-6; v_call: TRBV27; d_call: NA; clone_size: NA; cdr3_aa: CASSLRGSSLGGSPLHF; cdr3_nt: TGTGCCAGCAGTTTAAGAGGGTCCTCCCTGGGCGGTTCACCCCTCCACTTT
j_call: TRBJ1-5; v_call: TRBV6-2/TRBV6-3; d_call: NA; clone_size: NA; cdr3_aa: CASSLGGQPQHF; cdr3_nt: TGTGCCAGCAGTCTTGGGGGGCAGCCCCAGCATTTT
j_call: TRBJ1-6; v_call: TRBV5-1; d_call: TRBD1; clone_size: NA; cdr3_aa: CASSRGQALGALHF; cdr3_nt: TGCGCCAGCAGCCGCGGACAGGCCCTAGGGGCCCTCCACTTT
j_call: TRBJ2-2; v_call: TRBV11-2; d_call: NA; clone_size: NA; cdr3_aa: CASSLQGGGAGELFF; cdr3_nt: TGTGCCAGCAGCTTACAAGGGGGCGGGGCCGGGGAGCTGTTTTTT
j_call: TRBJ1-2; v_call: TRBV28; d_call: NA; clone_size: NA; cdr3_aa: CASTNSGGRYYGYTF; cdr3_nt: TGTGCCAGCACGAACAGCGGGGGGCGTTACTATGGCTACACCTTC
j_call: TRBJ1-6; v_call: TRBV3-1/TRBV3-2; d_call: NA; clone_size: NA; cdr3_aa: CASSPRQADNSPLHF; cdr3_nt: TGTGCCAGCAGCCCTCGACAGGCAGATAATTCACCCCTCCACTTT
j_call: TRBJ2-1; v_call: TRBV2; d_call: NA; clone_size: NA; cdr3_aa: CASRDLTSWSYNEQFF; cdr3_nt: TGTGCCAGCAGAGACCTCACTAGTTGGTCCTACAATGAGCAGTTCTTC
j_call: TRBJ2-5; v_call: TRBV5-4; d_call: TRBD2; clone_size: NA; cdr3_aa: CASSTTSGRIQETQYF; cdr3_nt: TGTGCCAGCAGCACCACTAGCGGGAGGATCCAAGAGACCCAGTACTTC
j_call: TRBJ2-1; v_call: TRBV19; d_call: TRBD2; clone_size: NA; cdr3_aa: CASSKGLVTYNEQFF; cdr3_nt: TGTGCCAGTAGTAAGGGACTAGTGACCTACAATGAGCAGTTCTTC
j_call: TRBJ1-5; v_call: TRBV7-8; d_call: NA; clone_size: NA; cdr3_aa: CASSRLRWEQASNQPQHF; cdr3_nt: TGTGCCAGCAGCCGACTCAGGTGGGAGCAGGCCAGCAATCAGCCCCAGCATTTT
j_call: TRBJ1-2; v_call: TRBV5-1; d_call: NA; clone_size: once; cdr3_aa: CASSLAGMNYGYTF; cdr3_nt: TGCGCCAGCAGCTTAGCAGGAATGAACTATGGCTACACCTTC
j_call: TRBJ1-2; v_call: TRBV5-6; d_call: TRBD1; clone_size: once; cdr3_aa: CASSFGTGTINYGYTF; cdr3_nt: TGTGCCAGCAGCTTCGGGACAGGGACCATTAACTATGGCTACACCTTC
j_call: TRBJ2-3; v_call: TRBV9; d_call: NA; clone_size: NA; cdr3_aa: CASSASGGWDTQYF; cdr3_nt: TGTGCCAGCAGCGCCTCGGGGGGCTGGGATACGCAGTATTTT
j_call: TRBJ2-2; v_call: TRBV4-1; d_call: TRBD2; clone_size: NA; cdr3_aa: CASSPRTSGNTGELFF; cdr3_nt: TGCGCCAGCAGCCCCCGGACTAGCGGGAACACCGGGGAGCTGTTTTTT
j_call: TRBJ1-2; v_call: TRBV6-5; d_call: NA; clone_size: NA; cdr3_aa: CASNLRVVANYGYTF; cdr3_nt: TGTGCCAGCAACTTAAGGGTAGTAGCGAACTATGGCTACACCTTC
j_call: TRBJ2-1; v_call: TRBV5-1; d_call: TRBD2; clone_size: NA; cdr3_aa: CASSQTLLTGGGYNEQFF; cdr3_nt: TGCGCCAGCAGCCAGACCCTATTGACCGGCGGGGGTTACAATGAGCAGTTCTTC
j_call: TRBJ2-2; v_call: TRBV6-5; d_call: NA; clone_size: NA; cdr3_aa: CASRAANTGELFF; cdr3_nt: TGTGCCAGCAGGGCAGCGAACACCGGGGAGCTGTTTTTT
j_call: TRBJ2-1; v_call: TRBV5-4; d_call: TRBD1; clone_size: NA; cdr3_aa: CASSRRDRLYNEQFF; cdr3_nt: TGTGCCAGCAGTCGCCGGGACAGGCTCTACAATGAGCAGTTCTTC
j_call: TRBJ2-1; v_call: TRBV5-6; d_call: TRBD1; clone_size: NA; cdr3_aa: CASSLRDRVNNEQFF; cdr3_nt: TGTGCCAGCAGCTTGAGGGACAGGGTAAACAATGAGCAGTTCTTC
j_call: TRBJ2-1; v_call: TRBV10-3; d_call: TRBD2; clone_size: NA; cdr3_aa: CAINPGGEGEQFF; cdr3_nt: TGTGCCATCAACCCGGGGGGGGAGGGTGAGCAGTTCTTC
j_call: TRBJ1-4; v_call: TRBV9; d_call: NA; clone_size: NA; cdr3_aa: CASSVAGGEANEKLFF; cdr3_nt: TGTGCCAGCAGCGTAGCGGGGGGCGAGGCTAATGAAAAACTGTTTTTT
j_call: TRBJ2-4; v_call: TRBV13; d_call: NA; clone_size: NA; cdr3_aa: CASSPGTGVAKNIQYF; cdr3_nt: TGTGCCAGCAGCCCCGGGACGGGGGTAGCCAAAAACATTCAGTACTTC
j_call: TRBJ1-5; v_call: TRBV20-1; d_call: NA; clone_size: NA; cdr3_aa: CSASGAGNNQPQHF; cdr3_nt: TGCAGTGCTAGTGGGGCAGGGAACAATCAGCCCCAGCATTTT
j_call: TRBJ2-1; v_call: TRBV6-6; d_call: TRBD2; clone_size: NA; cdr3_aa: CASIRTSGRGSYNEQFF; cdr3_nt: TGTGCCAGCATTCGGACTAGCGGGAGGGGGTCCTACAATGAGCAGTTCTTC
j_call: TRBJ2-3; v_call: TRBV12-3/TRBV12-4; d_call: NA; clone_size: NA; cdr3_aa: CASSLHSTDTQYF; cdr3_nt: TGTGCCAGCAGTTTACACAGCACGGATACGCAGTATTTT